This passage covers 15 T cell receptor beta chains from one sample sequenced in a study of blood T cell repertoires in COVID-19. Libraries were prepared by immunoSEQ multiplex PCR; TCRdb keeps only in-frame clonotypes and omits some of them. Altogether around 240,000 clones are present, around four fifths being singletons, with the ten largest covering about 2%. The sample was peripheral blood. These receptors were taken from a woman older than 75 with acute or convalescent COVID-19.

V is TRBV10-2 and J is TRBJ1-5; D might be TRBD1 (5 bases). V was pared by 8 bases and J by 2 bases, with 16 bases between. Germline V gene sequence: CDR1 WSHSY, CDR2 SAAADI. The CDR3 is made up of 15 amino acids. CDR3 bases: TGCGCCAGCGCCCCGTCAGGGATCGGCAATCAGCCCCAGCATTTT. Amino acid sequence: CASAPSGIGNQPQHF.

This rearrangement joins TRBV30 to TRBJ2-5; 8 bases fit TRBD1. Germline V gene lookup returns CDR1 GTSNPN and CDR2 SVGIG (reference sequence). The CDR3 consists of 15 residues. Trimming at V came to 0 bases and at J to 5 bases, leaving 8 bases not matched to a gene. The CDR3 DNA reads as TGTGCCTGGAGTGTGATTCAGGGGGCTCGGGAGACCCAGTACTTC. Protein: CAWSVIQGARETQYF.

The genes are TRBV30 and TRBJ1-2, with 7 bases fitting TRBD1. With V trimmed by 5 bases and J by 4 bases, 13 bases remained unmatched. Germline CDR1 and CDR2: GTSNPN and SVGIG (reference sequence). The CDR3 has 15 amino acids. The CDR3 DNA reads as TGTGCCTGGGGAGTAGGGGGCGACAGACTCTATGGCTACACCTTC. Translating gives CAWGVGGDRLYGYTF.

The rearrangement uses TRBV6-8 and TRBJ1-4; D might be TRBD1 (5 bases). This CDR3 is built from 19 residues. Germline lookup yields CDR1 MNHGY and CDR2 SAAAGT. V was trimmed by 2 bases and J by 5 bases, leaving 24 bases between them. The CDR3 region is CASSYLQGPVDAENEKLFF. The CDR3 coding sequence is TGTGCCAGCAGTTACCTCCAGGGTCCAGTTGACGCGGAAAATGAAAAACTGTTTTTT.

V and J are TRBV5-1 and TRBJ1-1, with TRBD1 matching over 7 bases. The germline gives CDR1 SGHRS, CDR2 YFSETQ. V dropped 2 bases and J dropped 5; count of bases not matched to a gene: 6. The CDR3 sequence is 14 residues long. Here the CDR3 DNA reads TGCGCCAGCAGCTTTAGACAGGGATATACTGAAGCTTTCTTT. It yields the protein CASSFRQGYTEAFF.

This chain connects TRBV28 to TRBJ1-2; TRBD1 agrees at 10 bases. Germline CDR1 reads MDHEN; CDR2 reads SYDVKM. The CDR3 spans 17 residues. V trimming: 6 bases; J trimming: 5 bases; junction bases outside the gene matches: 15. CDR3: CASRLRFSGTGAYGYTF. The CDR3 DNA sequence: TGTGCCAGCAGGCTTCGATTCTCCGGGACAGGGGCGTATGGCTACACCTTC.

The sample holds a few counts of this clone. The CDR3 sequence: CASRRTGGGLYGYTF. CDR3 bases: TGTGCCAGCAGGCGGACAGGGGGTGGTCTCTATGGCTACACCTTC. The chain has TRBV11-2 and TRBJ1-2, with TRBD1 identical over 10 bases. There are 15 residues in the CDR3. Germline-derived CDR1 and CDR2 are SGHAT and FQNNGV. The V gene end was trimmed by 6 bases and the J gene end by 4 bases; junction bases not matched to a gene: 8.

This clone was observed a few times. The CDR3 bases are TGTGCCAGCAGCCAAGTATTTGGCAGTAGCACAGATACGCAGTATTTT. It specifies CASSQVFGSSTDTQYF. This chain joins TRBV14 and TRBJ2-3; no reliable D call. Trimming stripped 1 base from V and 0 bases from J, with 11 bases between. Germline lookup yields CDR1 SGHDN and CDR2 FVKESK. This CDR3 region has 16 residues.

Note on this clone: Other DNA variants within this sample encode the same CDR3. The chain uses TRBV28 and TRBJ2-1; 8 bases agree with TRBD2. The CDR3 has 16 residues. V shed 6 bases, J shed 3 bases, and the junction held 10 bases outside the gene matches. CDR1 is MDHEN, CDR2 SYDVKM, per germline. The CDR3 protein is CASSLSGRGLYNEQFF. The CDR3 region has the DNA TGTGCCAGCAGCCTCAGCGGGAGAGGTCTCTACAATGAGCAGTTCTTC.

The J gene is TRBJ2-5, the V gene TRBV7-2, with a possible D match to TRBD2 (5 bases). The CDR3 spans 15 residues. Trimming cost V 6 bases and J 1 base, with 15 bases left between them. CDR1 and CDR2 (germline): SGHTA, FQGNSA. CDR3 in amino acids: CASRKAGILQETQYF. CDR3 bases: TGTGCCAGCAGGAAAGCCGGGATACTCCAAGAGACCCAGTACTTC.

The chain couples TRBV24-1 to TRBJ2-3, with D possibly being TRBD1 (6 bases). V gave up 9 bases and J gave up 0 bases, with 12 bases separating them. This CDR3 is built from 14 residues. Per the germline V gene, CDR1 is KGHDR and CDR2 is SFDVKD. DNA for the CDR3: TGTGCCACCCCCCAGGGGTCTAGCACAGATACGCAGTATTTT. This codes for CATPQGSSTDTQYF.

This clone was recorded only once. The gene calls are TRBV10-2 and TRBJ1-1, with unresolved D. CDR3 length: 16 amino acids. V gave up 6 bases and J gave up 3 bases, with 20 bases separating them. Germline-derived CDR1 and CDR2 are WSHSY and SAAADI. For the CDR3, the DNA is TGCGCCAGCAGCTTCCCCACCCGCCGGGTAGACACTGAAGCTTTCTTT. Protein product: CASSFPTRRVDTEAFF.

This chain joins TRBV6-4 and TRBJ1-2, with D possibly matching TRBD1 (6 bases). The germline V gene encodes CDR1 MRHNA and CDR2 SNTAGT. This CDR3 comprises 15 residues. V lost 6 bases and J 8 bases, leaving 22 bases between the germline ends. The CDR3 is CASSPFTGTTGGYTF. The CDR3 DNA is TGTGCCAGCAGCCCCTTTACCGGGACTACAGGGGGCTACACCTTC.

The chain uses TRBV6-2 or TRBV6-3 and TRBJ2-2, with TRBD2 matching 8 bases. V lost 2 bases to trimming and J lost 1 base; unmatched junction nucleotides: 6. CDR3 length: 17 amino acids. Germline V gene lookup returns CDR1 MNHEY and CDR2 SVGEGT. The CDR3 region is CASSYRGLAGNTGELFF. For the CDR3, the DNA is TGTGCCAGCAGTTACAGAGGGCTAGCGGGGAACACCGGGGAGCTGTTTTTT.

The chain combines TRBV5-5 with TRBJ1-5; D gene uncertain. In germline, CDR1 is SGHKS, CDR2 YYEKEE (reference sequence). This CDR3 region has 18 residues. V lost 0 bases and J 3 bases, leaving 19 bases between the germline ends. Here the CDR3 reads CASSLAGNLRHYNQPQHF. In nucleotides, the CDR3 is TGTGCCAGCAGCTTGGCCGGGAATTTACGGCACTACAATCAGCCCCAGCATTTT.